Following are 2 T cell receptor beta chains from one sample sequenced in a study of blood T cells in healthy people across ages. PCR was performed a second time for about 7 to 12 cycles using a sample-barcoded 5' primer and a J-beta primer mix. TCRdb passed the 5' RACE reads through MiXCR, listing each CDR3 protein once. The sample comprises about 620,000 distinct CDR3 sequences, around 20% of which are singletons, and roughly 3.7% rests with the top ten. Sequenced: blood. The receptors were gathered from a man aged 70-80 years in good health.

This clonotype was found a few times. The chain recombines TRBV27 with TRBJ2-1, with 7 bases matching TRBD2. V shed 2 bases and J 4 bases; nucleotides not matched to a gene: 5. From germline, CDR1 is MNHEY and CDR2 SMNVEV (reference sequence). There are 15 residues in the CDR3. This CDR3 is CASSLNSGLYNEQFF. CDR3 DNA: TGTGCCAGCAGTTTAAATAGCGGGCTATACAATGAGCAGTTCTTC.

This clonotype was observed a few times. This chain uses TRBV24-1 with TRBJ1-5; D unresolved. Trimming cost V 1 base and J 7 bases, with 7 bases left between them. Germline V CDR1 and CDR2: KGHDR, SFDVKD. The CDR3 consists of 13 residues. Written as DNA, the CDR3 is TGTGCCACCAGTGATTTCAGAGGACAGCCCCAGCATTTT. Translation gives CATSDFRGQPQHF.